This is a list of T cell receptor beta chains from one sample in a study of molecular identifiers for immune sequencing clone quantification. In TCRdb, the PCR reads were re-called with MiXCR into one record per CDR3 protein. The sample shows around 480,000 distinct CDR3 sequences, 20% to 25% of them seen only once. What was sequenced was naive CD8+ T cells from blood, with Jurkat cell RNA spiked in. These receptors originate from a human donor in good health. Some libraries in this study had Jurkat cell RNA spiked in. CDR3s leave out the opening cysteine and the closing phenylalanine or tryptophan. Fields, in order: J gene, V gene, CDR3 length, clone size, CDR3 protein. Only some rows state a clone size, as once, few, many or a class for expanded clones.

j_call: TRBJ2-7
v_call: TRBV5-1
cdr3_length: 17
clone_size: few
cdr3_aa: ASSHYPPRQGVWAYEQY

j_call: TRBJ1-2
v_call: TRBV20-1
cdr3_length: 9
clone_size: -
cdr3_aa: SGESLYGYT

j_call: TRBJ2-5
v_call: TRBV4-3
cdr3_length: 12
clone_size: many
cdr3_aa: ASSRDRAQETQY

j_call: TRBJ1-1
v_call: TRBV9
cdr3_length: 13
clone_size: -
cdr3_aa: ASSVSRWGRTEAF

j_call: TRBJ2-7
v_call: TRBV20-1
cdr3_length: 14
clone_size: -
cdr3_aa: SARDRDGHLSYEQY

j_call: TRBJ2-7
v_call: TRBV9
cdr3_length: 14
clone_size: few
cdr3_aa: ASSPTWGTGPYEQY

j_call: TRBJ2-2
v_call: TRBV2
cdr3_length: 11
clone_size: few
cdr3_aa: ASIGGNTGELF

j_call: TRBJ1-6
v_call: TRBV13
cdr3_length: 13
clone_size: -
cdr3_aa: ASSTAGGRNSPLH

j_call: TRBJ2-7
v_call: TRBV4-2
cdr3_length: 14
clone_size: few
cdr3_aa: ASSETTGSASYEQY

j_call: TRBJ2-7
v_call: TRBV4-3
cdr3_length: 11
clone_size: -
cdr3_aa: ASSQAGPGEQY

j_call: TRBJ2-3
v_call: TRBV27
cdr3_length: 14
clone_size: -
cdr3_aa: ASSFFDGPSTDTQY

j_call: TRBJ2-1
v_call: TRBV4-3
cdr3_length: 20
clone_size: few
cdr3_aa: ASSQEPIIGKIGDFTYNEQF

j_call: TRBJ2-5
v_call: TRBV7-9
cdr3_length: 15
clone_size: few
cdr3_aa: ASSRDREDQYQETQY

j_call: TRBJ1-6
v_call: TRBV11-2
cdr3_length: 14
clone_size: -
cdr3_aa: ASGRSQHGDNSPLH

j_call: TRBJ2-7
v_call: TRBV20-1
cdr3_length: 14
clone_size: few
cdr3_aa: SARPTSAVSSYEQY

j_call: TRBJ1-1
v_call: TRBV6-2/TRBV6-3
cdr3_length: 11
clone_size: -
cdr3_aa: ASNPGGLVEAF

j_call: TRBJ1-3
v_call: TRBV5-6
cdr3_length: 12
clone_size: few
cdr3_aa: ASSFKRQGNTIY

j_call: TRBJ2-3
v_call: TRBV28
cdr3_length: 14
clone_size: -
cdr3_aa: ASSLGGSLASDTQY

j_call: TRBJ1-1
v_call: TRBV25-1
cdr3_length: 13
clone_size: -
cdr3_aa: ASSEYQGLNTEAF

j_call: TRBJ2-7
v_call: TRBV12-3/TRBV12-4
cdr3_length: 12
clone_size: -
cdr3_aa: AGSFDRVLREQY

j_call: TRBJ2-1
v_call: TRBV2
cdr3_length: 15
clone_size: -
cdr3_aa: ASLRLPAAGEDNEQF

j_call: TRBJ1-1
v_call: TRBV5-1
cdr3_length: 14
clone_size: many
cdr3_aa: ASSLPPNTGQGEAF

j_call: TRBJ2-7
v_call: TRBV19
cdr3_length: 11
clone_size: few
cdr3_aa: ASSAGAELEQY

j_call: TRBJ2-1
v_call: TRBV3-1
cdr3_length: 12
clone_size: -
cdr3_aa: ASSSSSMDGEQF

j_call: TRBJ1-3
v_call: TRBV28
cdr3_length: 14
clone_size: -
cdr3_aa: ASSFVRQFSGNTIY

j_call: TRBJ1-1
v_call: TRBV9
cdr3_length: 11
clone_size: -
cdr3_aa: ASSVAGSQEAF

j_call: TRBJ1-4
v_call: TRBV2
cdr3_length: 15
clone_size: many
cdr3_aa: ASSTTSSGEDKEKLF